One sample yielded the 6 T cell receptor beta chains listed below, sequenced in a study of blood T cells in healthy people across ages. Sample-barcoded 5' priming and a J-beta primer mix drove a second PCR of about 6 to 12 cycles. One entry per CDR3 protein results from TCRdb running MiXCR on the 5' RACE reads. The repertoire includes some 1,800,000 distinct CDR3 sequences, approximately 40% of them detected once, and about 23% sits in the top ten. The source material was blood. Every receptor here comes from a human donor in good health.

J is TRBJ2-1 and V is TRBV12-3 or TRBV12-4; tentatively, D is TRBD1 (6 bases). The CDR3 is 16 amino acids. V dropped 9 bases and J dropped 4 bases, with 22 bases sitting between them. The DNA for the CDR3 is TGTGCCAGGGGCTTTTGGACCTCTACAGGGTACAATGAGCAGTTCTTC. Translating gives CARGFWTSTGYNEQFF.

The V call is TRBV12-3 or TRBV12-4, the J call TRBJ1-4, with D tentatively TRBD1 (5 bases). CDR3 length equals 15 residues. Deletions cut 4 bases from V and 0 bases from J, with 9 bases between. In DNA form, the CDR3 reads TGTGCCAGCAGTTCTGGGACGGCAACTAATGAAAAACTGTTTTTT. It translates to CASSSGTATNEKLFF.

This clonotype has just a few counts. In nucleotides, the CDR3 is TGCAGTGCCGCGGGGGGGCGAGGCTATGGCTACACCTTC. This codes for CSAAGGRGYGYTF. The chain recombines TRBV20-1 with TRBJ1-2, with D tentatively TRBD1 (6 bases). V was clipped by 6 bases and J by 4 bases, with 15 bases between them. Germline V gene lookup returns CDR1 DFQATT and CDR2 SNEGSKA (reference sequence). The CDR3 runs to 13 residues.

The V gene is TRBV29-1, the J gene TRBJ1-2, with 9 bases matching TRBD1. Trimming removed 1 base from V and 5 bases from J; junction bases left unmatched: 2. CDR1 is SQVTM, CDR2 ANQGSEA, per germline. There are 13 residues in the CDR3. The CDR3 sequence: CSVEGDRAYGYTF. CDR3 bases: TGCAGCGTTGAAGGGGACAGGGCTTATGGCTACACCTTC.

The chain couples TRBV4-3 to TRBJ1-2; possibly TRBD1 for D (5 bases). The CDR3 consists of 17 residues. The germline CDR1 and CDR2 sequences are LGHNA and YSLEER. V was clipped by 0 bases and J by 4 bases, with 18 bases between them. CDR3 sequence (DNA): TGCGCCAGCAGCCAAGAGCAGGGCCCATATTTGGCCTATGGCTACACCTTC. This codes for CASSQEQGPYLAYGYTF.

In its sample, this clonotype was seen a few times. The chain combines TRBV29-1 with TRBJ2-3; 8 nucleotides line up with TRBD2. V lost 6 bases and J lost 2; bases outside the gene matches: 7. The CDR3 is 14 amino acids. Germline V gives CDR1 SQVTM, CDR2 ANQGSEA. DNA of the CDR3: TGCAGCGTCCTACAGCGGGGGAACACAGATACGCAGTATTTT. It translates to CSVLQRGNTDTQYF.